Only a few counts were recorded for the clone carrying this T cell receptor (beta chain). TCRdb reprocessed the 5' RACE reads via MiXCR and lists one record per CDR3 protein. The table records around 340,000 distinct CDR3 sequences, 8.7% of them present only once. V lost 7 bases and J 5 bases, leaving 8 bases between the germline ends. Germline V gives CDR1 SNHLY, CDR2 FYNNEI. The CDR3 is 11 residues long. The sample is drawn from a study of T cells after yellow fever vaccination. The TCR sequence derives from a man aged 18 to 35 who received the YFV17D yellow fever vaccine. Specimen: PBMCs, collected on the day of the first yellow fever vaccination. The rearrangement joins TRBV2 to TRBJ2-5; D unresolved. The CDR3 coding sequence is TGTGCCAGCACCATTATGGAGACCCAGTACTTC. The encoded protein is CASTIMETQYF.